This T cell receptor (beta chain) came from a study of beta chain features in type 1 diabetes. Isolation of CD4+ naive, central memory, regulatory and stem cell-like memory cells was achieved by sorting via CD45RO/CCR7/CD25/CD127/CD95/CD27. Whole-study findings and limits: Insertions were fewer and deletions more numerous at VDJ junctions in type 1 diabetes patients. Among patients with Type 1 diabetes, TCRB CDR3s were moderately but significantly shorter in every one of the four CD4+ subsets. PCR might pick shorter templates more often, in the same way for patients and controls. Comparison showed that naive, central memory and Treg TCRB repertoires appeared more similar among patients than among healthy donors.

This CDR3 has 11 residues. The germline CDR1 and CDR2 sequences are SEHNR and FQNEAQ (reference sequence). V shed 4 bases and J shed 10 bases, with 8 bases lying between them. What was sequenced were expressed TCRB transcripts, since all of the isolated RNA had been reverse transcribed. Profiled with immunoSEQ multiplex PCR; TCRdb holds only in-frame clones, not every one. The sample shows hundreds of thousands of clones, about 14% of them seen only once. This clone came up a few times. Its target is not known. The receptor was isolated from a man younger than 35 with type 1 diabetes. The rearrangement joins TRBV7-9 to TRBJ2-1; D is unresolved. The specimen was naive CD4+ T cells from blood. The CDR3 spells CASSSLGEQFF. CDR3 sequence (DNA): TGTGCCAGCAGCTCTCTGGGGGAGCAGTTCTTC. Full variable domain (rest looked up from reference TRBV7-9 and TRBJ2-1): DTGVSQNPRHKITKRGQNVTFRCDPISEHNRLYWYRQTLGQGPEFLTYFQNEAQLEKSRLLSDRFSAERPKGSFSTLEIQRTEQGDSAMYLCASSSLGEQFFGPGTRLTVL.